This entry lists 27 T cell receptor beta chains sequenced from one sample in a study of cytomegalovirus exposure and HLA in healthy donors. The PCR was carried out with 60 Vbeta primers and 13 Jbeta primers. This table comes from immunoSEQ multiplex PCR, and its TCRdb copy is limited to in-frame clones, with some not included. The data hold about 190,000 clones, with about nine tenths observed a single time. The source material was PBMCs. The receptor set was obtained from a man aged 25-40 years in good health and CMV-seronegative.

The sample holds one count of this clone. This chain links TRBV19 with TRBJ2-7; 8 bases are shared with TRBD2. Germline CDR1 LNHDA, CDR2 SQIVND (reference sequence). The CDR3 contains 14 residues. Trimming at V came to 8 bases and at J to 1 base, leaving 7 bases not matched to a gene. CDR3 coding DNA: TGTGCCAGTCCCAGCGGGAGAAGTTCCTACGAGCAGTACTTC. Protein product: CASPSGRSSYEQYF. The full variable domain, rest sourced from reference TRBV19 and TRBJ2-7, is DGGITQSPKYLFRKEGQNVTLSCEQNLNHDAMYWYRQDPGQGLRLIYYSQIVNDFQKGDIAEGYSVSREKKESFPLTVTSAQKNPTAFYLCASPSGRSSYEQYFGPGTRLTVT.

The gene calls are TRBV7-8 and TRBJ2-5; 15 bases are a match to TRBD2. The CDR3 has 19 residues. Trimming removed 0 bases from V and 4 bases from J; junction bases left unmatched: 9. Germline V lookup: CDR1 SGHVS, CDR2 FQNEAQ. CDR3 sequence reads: CASSLAGLAGGSFLETQYF. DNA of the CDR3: TGTGCCAGCAGCTTAGCGGGACTAGCGGGAGGTTCCTTTCTAGAGACCCAGTACTTC.

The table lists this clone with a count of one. The CDR3 nucleotides read TGTGCCACCAGCAGAGAGATTGGGCCGGGAGACACCATATATTTT. Protein product: CATSREIGPGDTIYF. The chain links TRBV15 to TRBJ1-3, with D uncertain. The CDR3 is 15 amino acids. Deletions cut 0 bases from V and 8 bases from J, with 14 bases between. The germline V gene encodes CDR1 LNHNV and CDR2 YYDKDF (reference sequence).

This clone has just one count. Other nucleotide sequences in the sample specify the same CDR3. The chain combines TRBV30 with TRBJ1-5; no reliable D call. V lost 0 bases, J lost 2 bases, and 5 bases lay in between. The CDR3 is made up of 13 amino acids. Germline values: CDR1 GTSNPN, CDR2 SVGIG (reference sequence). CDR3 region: CAWSVQGNQPQHF. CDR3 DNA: TGTGCCTGGAGTGTGCAGGGCAATCAGCCCCAGCATTTT.

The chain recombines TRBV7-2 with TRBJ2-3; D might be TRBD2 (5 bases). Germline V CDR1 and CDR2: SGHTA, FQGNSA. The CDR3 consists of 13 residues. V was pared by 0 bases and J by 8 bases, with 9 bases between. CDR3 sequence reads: CASSLAVEGTQYF. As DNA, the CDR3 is TGTGCCAGCAGCTTAGCGGTCGAGGGTACGCAGTATTTT.

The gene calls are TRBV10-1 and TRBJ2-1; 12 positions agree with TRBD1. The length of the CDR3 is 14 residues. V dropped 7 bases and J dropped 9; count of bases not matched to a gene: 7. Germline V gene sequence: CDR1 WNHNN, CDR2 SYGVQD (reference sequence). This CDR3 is CASTGTGGRGEQFF. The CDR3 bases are TGCGCCAGCACCGGGACAGGGGGCAGGGGTGAGCAGTTCTTC.

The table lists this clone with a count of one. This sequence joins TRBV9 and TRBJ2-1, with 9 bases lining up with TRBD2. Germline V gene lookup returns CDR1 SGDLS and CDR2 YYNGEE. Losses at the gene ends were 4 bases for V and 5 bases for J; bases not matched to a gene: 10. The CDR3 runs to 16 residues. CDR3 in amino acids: CASSPRLAGRDNEQFF. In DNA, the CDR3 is TGTGCCAGCAGCCCCCGTCTAGCGGGAAGGGACAATGAGCAGTTCTTC.

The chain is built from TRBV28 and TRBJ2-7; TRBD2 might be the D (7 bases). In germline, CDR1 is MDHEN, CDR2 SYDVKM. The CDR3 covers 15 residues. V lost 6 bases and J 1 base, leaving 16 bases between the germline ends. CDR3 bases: TGTGCCAGCAGAAACGGAGGGGGGGATTCCTACGAGCAGTACTTC. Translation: CASRNGGGDSYEQYF. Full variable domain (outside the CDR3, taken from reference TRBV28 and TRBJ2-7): DVKVTQSSRYLVKRTGEKVFLECVQDMDHENMFWYRQDPGLGLRLIYFSYDVKMKEKGDIPEGYSVSREKKERFSLILESASTNQTSMYLCASRNGGGDSYEQYFGPGTRLTVT.

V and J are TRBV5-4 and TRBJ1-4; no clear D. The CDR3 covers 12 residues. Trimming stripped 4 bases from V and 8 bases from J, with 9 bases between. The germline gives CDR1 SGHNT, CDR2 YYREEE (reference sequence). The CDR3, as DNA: TGTGCCAGCAGCCTAGACGGGGAAAAACTGTTTTTT. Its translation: CASSLDGEKLFF.

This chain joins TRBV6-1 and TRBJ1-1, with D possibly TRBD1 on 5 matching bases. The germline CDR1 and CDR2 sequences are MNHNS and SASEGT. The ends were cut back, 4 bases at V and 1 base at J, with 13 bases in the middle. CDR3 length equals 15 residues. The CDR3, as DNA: TGTGCCAGCAGTGGGGGAGGGACGGGGAACACTGAAGCTTTCTTT. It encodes CASSGGGTGNTEAFF.

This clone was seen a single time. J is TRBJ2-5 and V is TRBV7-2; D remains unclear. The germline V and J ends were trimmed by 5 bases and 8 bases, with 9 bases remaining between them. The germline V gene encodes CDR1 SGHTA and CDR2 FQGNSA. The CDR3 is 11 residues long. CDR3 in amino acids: CASSPYLTQYF. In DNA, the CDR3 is TGTGCCAGCAGCCCCTACCTAACCCAGTACTTC. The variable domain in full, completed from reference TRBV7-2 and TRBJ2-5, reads GAGVSQSPSNKVTEKGKDVELRCDPISGHTALYWYRQSLGQGLEFLIYFQGNSAPDKSGLPSDRFSAERTGGSVSTLTIQRTQQEDSAVYLCASSPYLTQYFGPGTRLLVL.

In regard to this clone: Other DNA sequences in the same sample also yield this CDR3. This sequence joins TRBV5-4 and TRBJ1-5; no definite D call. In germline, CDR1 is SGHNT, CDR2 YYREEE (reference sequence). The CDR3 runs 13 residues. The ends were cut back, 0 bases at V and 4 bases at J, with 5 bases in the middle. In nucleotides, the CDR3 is TGTGCCAGCAGCTTGGACAGAAATCAGCCCCAGCATTTT. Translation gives CASSLDRNQPQHF.

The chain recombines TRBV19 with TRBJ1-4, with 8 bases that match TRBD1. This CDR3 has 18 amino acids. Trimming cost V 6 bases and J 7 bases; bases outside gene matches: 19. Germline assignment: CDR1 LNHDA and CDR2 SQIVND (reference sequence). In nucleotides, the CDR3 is TGTGCCAGTAGGCCCGCCACAGGGGGGAGATTCGCAGTTGAAAAACTGTTTTTT. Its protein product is CASRPATGGRFAVEKLFF.

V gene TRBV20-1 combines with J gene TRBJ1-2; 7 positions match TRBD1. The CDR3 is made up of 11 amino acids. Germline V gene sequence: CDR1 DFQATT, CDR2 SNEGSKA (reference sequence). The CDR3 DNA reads TGCAGGCAGGGGGGTGACTATGGCTACACCTTC. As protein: CRQGGDYGYTF.

DNA for the CDR3: TGTGCCACCAGCGTGACAGGAACGAGAGGCTACACCTTC. The encoded protein is CATSVTGTRGYTF. The chain couples TRBV15 to TRBJ1-2, with D tentatively TRBD1 (6 bases). This CDR3 is built from 13 residues. From germline, CDR1 is LNHNV and CDR2 YYDKDF (reference sequence). The V end was cut by 5 bases, the J end by 8 bases, with 15 bases between.

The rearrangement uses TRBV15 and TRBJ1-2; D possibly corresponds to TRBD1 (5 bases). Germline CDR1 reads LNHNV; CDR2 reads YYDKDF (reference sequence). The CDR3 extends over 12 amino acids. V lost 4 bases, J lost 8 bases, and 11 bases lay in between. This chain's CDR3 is CATSTGYGGYTF. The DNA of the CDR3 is TGTGCCACCAGCACAGGGTACGGGGGCTACACCTTC.

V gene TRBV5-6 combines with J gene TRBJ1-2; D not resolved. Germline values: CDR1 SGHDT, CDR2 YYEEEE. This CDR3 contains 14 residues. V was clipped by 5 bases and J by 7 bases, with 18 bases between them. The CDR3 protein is CASRVRGVARGYTF. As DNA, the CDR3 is TGTGCCAGCAGGGTGCGGGGTGTAGCGCGTGGCTACACCTTC. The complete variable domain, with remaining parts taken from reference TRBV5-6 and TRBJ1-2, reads DAGVTQSPTHLIKTRGQQVTLRCSPKSGHDTVSWYQQALGQGPQFIFQYYEEEERQRGNFPDRFSGHQFPNYSSELNVNALLLGDSALYLCASRVRGVARGYTFGSGTRLTVV.

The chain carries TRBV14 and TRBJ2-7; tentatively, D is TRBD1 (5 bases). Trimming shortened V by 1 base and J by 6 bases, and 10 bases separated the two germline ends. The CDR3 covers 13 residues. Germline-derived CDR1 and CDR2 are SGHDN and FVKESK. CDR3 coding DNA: TGTGCCAGCAGCCAAGTCAGGGTCGGCGAGCAGTACTTC. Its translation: CASSQVRVGEQYF.

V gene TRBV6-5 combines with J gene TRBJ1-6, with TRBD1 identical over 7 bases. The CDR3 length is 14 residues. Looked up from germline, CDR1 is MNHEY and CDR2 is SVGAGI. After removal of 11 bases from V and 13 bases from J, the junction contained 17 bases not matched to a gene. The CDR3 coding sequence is TGTGCCGGCCACCGGGACAGCTCCTATAATCCCCTCCACTTT. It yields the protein CAGHRDSSYNPLHF.

The CDR3 loop is CASSDSLPGFTDTQYF. CDR3 coding DNA: TGTGCCAGCAGTGACTCTCTGCCCGGTTTCACAGATACGCAGTATTTT. The rearrangement uses TRBV25-1 and TRBJ2-3; no clear D. CDR3 length: 16 amino acids. Trimming left V 3 bases short and J 2 bases short, with 15 bases between. Germline values: CDR1 MGHDK, CDR2 SYGVNS.

The CDR3 loop is CASSLEGGPYEQYF. The CDR3 DNA is TGTGCCAGCAGCTTGGAGGGAGGTCCCTACGAGCAGTACTTC. The chain has TRBV7-2 and TRBJ2-7; perhaps TRBD2 as D (6 bases). Trimming took off 3 bases at V and 2 bases at J, with 11 bases between the two ends. Per germline, CDR1 SGHTA and CDR2 FQGNSA. This CDR3 is built from 14 residues.

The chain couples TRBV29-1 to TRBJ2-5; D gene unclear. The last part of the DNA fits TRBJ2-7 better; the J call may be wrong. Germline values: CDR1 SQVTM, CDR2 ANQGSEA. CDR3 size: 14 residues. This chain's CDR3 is CSVESPVARYEQYF. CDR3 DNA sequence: TGCAGCGTTGAATCCCCGGTCGCCAGGTACGAGCAGTACTTC.

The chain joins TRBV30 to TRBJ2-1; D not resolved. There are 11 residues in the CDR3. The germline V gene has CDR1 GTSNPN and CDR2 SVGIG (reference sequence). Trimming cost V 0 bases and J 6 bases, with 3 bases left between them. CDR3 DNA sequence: TGTGCCTGGAGTGTTAGCAATGAGCAGTTCTTC. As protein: CAWSVSNEQFF. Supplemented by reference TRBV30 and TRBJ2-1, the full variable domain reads SQTIHQWPATLVQPVGSPLSLECTVEGTSNPNLYWYRQAAGRGLQLLFYSVGIGQISSEVPQNLSASRPQDRQFILSSKKLLLSDSGFYLCAWSVSNEQFFGPGTRLTVL.

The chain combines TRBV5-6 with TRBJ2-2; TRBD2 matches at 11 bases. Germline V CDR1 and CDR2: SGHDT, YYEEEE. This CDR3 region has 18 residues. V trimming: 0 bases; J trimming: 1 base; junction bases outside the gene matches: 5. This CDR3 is CASSLGLAGNLNTGELFF. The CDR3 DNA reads TGTGCCAGCAGCTTGGGACTAGCGGGAAATCTGAACACCGGGGAGCTGTTTTTT.

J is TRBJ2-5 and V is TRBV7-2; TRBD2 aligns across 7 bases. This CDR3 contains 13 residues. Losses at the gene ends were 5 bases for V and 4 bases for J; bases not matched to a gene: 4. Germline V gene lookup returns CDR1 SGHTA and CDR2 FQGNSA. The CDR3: CASSGGRGETQYF. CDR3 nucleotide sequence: TGTGCCAGCAGCGGAGGGAGGGGAGAGACCCAGTACTTC.

CDR3 amino acids: CSVSEQFF. The CDR3 bases are TGCAGCGTGAGTGAGCAGTTCTTC. V is TRBV29-1 and J is TRBJ2-1, with no clear D. Trimming cost V 6 bases and J 9 bases, with 3 bases left between them. Germline lookup yields CDR1 SQVTM and CDR2 ANQGSEA. The CDR3 is made up of 8 amino acids.

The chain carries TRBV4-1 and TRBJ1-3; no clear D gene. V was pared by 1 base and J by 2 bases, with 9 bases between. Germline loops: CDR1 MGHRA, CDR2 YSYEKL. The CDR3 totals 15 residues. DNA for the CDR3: TGCGCCAGCAGCCAAGCGGGGAAGACTGGAAACACCATATATTTT. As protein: CASSQAGKTGNTIYF.